The 18 T cell receptor beta chains reported below all come from one sample, sequenced in a study of lymphopenia after photon versus proton radiotherapy. Profiling relied on immunoSEQ multiplex PCR, and the TCRdb table lists in-frame clones only, not all of them. This sample has more than 15,000 clones, with about 85% found just once. Material: peripheral blood, obtained from a patient treated with proton-based radiotherapy. These receptors came from a woman aged 55-70 years with cholangiocarcinoma. Some clones in this sample may be carry-over from other donors' samples.

The gene calls are TRBV28 and TRBJ1-2; 8 bases align to TRBD1. Germline lookup yields CDR1 MDHEN and CDR2 SYDVKM. The CDR3 consists of 16 residues. The V gene end was trimmed by 3 bases and the J gene end by 5 bases; junction bases not matched to a gene: 11. The CDR3 DNA is TGTGCCAGCAGTTTCTCGGACAGGGAGGAGTTATATGGCTACACCTTC. As protein: CASSFSDREELYGYTF.

The CDR3 sequence is CSPFWGETQYF. CDR3 bases: TGCAGTCCGTTTTGGGGCGAGACCCAGTACTTC. This chain joins TRBV20-1 and TRBJ2-5, with D maybe TRBD1 (5 bases). This CDR3 is 11 amino acids long. Germline CDR1 reads DFQATT; CDR2 reads SNEGSKA (reference sequence). Trimming cost V 8 bases and J 5 bases, with 12 bases left between them.

The CDR3 sequence is CASSLTTSETQYF. The CDR3 nucleotides are TGTGCCAGCAGCTTAACCACTAGCGAGACGCAGTATTTT. This chain connects TRBV7-3 to TRBJ2-3; TRBD2 matches at 7 bases. This CDR3 comprises 13 residues. With 0 bases clipped from V and 9 bases from J, the junction kept 3 bases outside the gene matches. The germline gives CDR1 SGHTA, CDR2 FQGTGA. Using reference TRBV7-3 and TRBJ2-3 for the parts outside the CDR3, the full variable domain is GAGVSQTPSNKVTEKGKYVELRCDPISGHTALYWYRQSLGQGPEFLIYFQGTGAADDSGLPNDRFFAVRPEGSVSTLKIQRTERGDSAVYLCASSLTTSETQYFGPGTRLTVL.

There are a few counts of this clone. This chain links TRBV2 with TRBJ1-5; no reliable D call. V was pared by 1 base and J by 13 bases, with 11 bases between. CDR1 and CDR2 from the germline V gene are SNHLY and FYNNEI. The CDR3 totals 12 residues. The CDR3 loop reads CASSEVGSAQHF. The CDR3 DNA follows: TGTGCCAGCAGTGAAGTGGGGTCAGCGCAGCATTTT. Variable domain in full (rest from reference TRBV2 and TRBJ1-5): EPEVTQTPSHQVTQMGQEVILRCVPISNHLYFYWYRQILGQKVEFLVSFYNNEISEKSEIFDDQFSVERPDGSNFTLKIRSTKLEDSAMYFCASSEVGSAQHFGDGTRLSIL.

V and J are TRBV15 and TRBJ2-3; 9 nucleotides agree with TRBD1. CDR1 LNHNV and CDR2 YYDKDF come from the germline V gene (reference sequence). This CDR3 comprises 17 residues. Trimming took 2 bases from V and 2 from J; bases not matched to a gene: 8. The CDR3 nucleotides read TGTGCCACCAGCAGATTGGCCGGGACAGGGTACACAGATACGCAGTATTTT. As protein: CATSRLAGTGYTDTQYF.

Notes on this clone: Within the sample, other DNA sequences also encode this same CDR3. This chain connects TRBV6-5 to TRBJ1-3; D gene unclear. V dropped 0 bases and J dropped 1 base, with 7 bases sitting between them. In germline, CDR1 is MNHEY, CDR2 SVGAGI. The CDR3 covers 15 residues. The CDR3 coding sequence is TGTGCCAGCAGTTACTCCGGTGGTTCTGGAAACACCATATATTTT. Translated, it gives CASSYSGGSGNTIYF.

This chain connects TRBV9 to TRBJ2-2; 7 bases fit TRBD2. After removal of 5 bases from V and 5 bases from J, the junction contained 3 bases not matched to a gene. Germline V lookup: CDR1 SGDLS, CDR2 YYNGEE. This CDR3 is built from 13 residues. The CDR3 DNA follows: TGTGCCAGCAGAGAAGCGGGAACCGGGGAGCTGTTTTTT. It specifies CASREAGTGELFF.

DNA for the CDR3: TGTGCCAGCAGTACTCAGGGGACCAAAAACATTCAGTACTTC. It encodes CASSTQGTKNIQYF. This chain links TRBV6-5 with TRBJ2-4; tentative D call: TRBD1 (6 bases). Germline V gives CDR1 MNHEY, CDR2 SVGAGI. The V end lost 5 bases, the J end lost 2 bases, and 10 bases lay between the germline ends. The CDR3 length is 14 residues.

The rearrangement uses TRBV29-1 and TRBJ2-7; perhaps TRBD2 as D (5 bases). This CDR3 is built from 15 residues. CDR1 is SQVTM, CDR2 ANQGSEA, per germline. V lost 3 bases to trimming and J lost 2 bases, with 17 bases between them. CDR3 sequence reads: CSVEGLGVFPYEQYF. DNA for the CDR3: TGCAGCGTTGAGGGTCTCGGGGTCTTCCCCTACGAGCAGTACTTC.

This chain uses TRBV2 with TRBJ2-4; tentative D call: TRBD2 (6 bases). Trimming took 0 bases from V and 6 from J, leaving 15 bases between them. The CDR3 is 16 residues long. In germline, CDR1 is SNHLY, CDR2 FYNNEI. CDR3 DNA sequence: TGTGCCAGCAGTGAAGCGCGAGGCAGGAGGGGAAACATTCAGTACTTC. It is translated as CASSEARGRRGNIQYF.

The chain recombines TRBV7-2 with TRBJ1-5, with D hard to call. CDR3 length: 13 amino acids. V was clipped by 6 bases and J by 4 bases, with 10 bases between them. CDR1 and CDR2 from the germline V gene are SGHTA and FQGNSA. The CDR3 protein is CASSIERNQPQHF. The CDR3 DNA sequence: TGTGCCAGCAGTATAGAGAGGAATCAGCCCCAGCATTTT.

This clone was observed once. The V call is TRBV20-1, the J call TRBJ2-1, with D unresolved. Germline V gives CDR1 DFQATT, CDR2 SNEGSKA (reference sequence). Deletions cut 1 base from V and 11 bases from J, with 9 bases between. The CDR3 spans 11 residues. In DNA form, the CDR3 reads TGCAGTGCTAGAGTTTCAATGAAGCAGTTCTTC. Its translation is CSARVSMKQFF.

The chain joins TRBV9 to TRBJ1-1; D is ambiguous. With 0 bases removed from V and 5 bases from J, the gap between germline ends came to 8 bases. Germline V gene data show CDR1 as SGDLS and CDR2 as YYNGEE. There are 13 residues in the CDR3. CDR3 bases: TGTGCCAGCAGCGTAGCTTGGGGTACTGAAGCTTTCTTT. It codes for CASSVAWGTEAFF.

The chain carries TRBV7-2 and TRBJ2-3; 9 bases are shared with TRBD2. V trimming: 2 bases; J trimming: 2 bases; junction bases outside the gene matches: 2. CDR3 size: 15 residues. From germline, CDR1 is SGHTA and CDR2 FQGNSA. CDR3 DNA sequence: TGTGCCAGCAGCTTACTAGCGGGGTACACAGATACGCAGTATTTT. Translated, it gives CASSLLAGYTDTQYF. Together with reference TRBV7-2 and TRBJ2-3, the CDR3 gives the full variable domain: GAGVSQSPSNKVTEKGKDVELRCDPISGHTALYWYRQSLGQGLEFLIYFQGNSAPDKSGLPSDRFSAERTGGSVSTLTIQRTQQEDSAVYLCASSLLAGYTDTQYFGPGTRLTVL.

The count of this clone is one. The V call is TRBV19, the J call TRBJ2-7; 9 bases match TRBD2. The V and J ends lost 5 bases and 2 bases, in that order; junction bases with no gene match: 10. Germline CDR1 is LNHDA and CDR2 is SQIVND (reference sequence). The CDR3 runs to 16 residues. CDR3 coding DNA: TGTGCCAGTAGTCGAGGGGCGAGCGGGAGGACCTACGAGCAGTACTTC. Amino acid sequence: CASSRGASGRTYEQYF.

The rearrangement joins TRBV6-5 to TRBJ1-5; the match to TRBD1 covers 8 bases. The CDR3 has 13 amino acids. V lost 4 bases and J lost 9; bases outside the gene matches: 5. Germline CDR1 MNHEY, CDR2 SVGAGI. The CDR3 DNA sequence: TGTGCCAGCAGTTCTCGACAGGGGAGGCCCCAGCATTTT. The encoded protein is CASSSRQGRPQHF.

The CDR3 region is CASSLVIIAQETQYF. The CDR3 DNA reads as TGTGCCAGCAGCTTAGTTATAATAGCTCAAGAGACCCAGTACTTC. The chain has TRBV7-8 and TRBJ2-5; D is undetermined. From germline, CDR1 is SGHVS and CDR2 FQNEAQ. CDR3 length: 15 amino acids. V shed 1 base and J shed 2 bases, with 11 bases lying between them.

The gene calls are TRBV7-8 and TRBJ1-1; tentative D call: TRBD1 (5 bases). The CDR3 is 14 residues long. Germline loops: CDR1 SGHVS, CDR2 FQNEAQ. The ends were cut back, 5 bases at V and 4 bases at J, with 14 bases in the middle. The CDR3 loop is CASSIRGGATEAFF. Written as DNA, the CDR3 is TGTGCCAGCAGCATAAGGGGAGGCGCCACTGAAGCTTTCTTT.